This record concerns one T cell receptor (beta chain) sequence. Its antigen remains unknown. In TCRdb, the PCR reads were re-called with MiXCR into one record per CDR3 protein. The sample lists 460,000 or so distinct CDR3 sequences, less than 30% occurring once. The data were obtained in a study of molecular identifiers for immune sequencing clone quantification. Study results and limitations: One million naive cells reportedly did not prevent detection of spiked Jurkat TCR RNA from one cell. Clones that exceeded 20 RNA copies held over 98% of effector molecules, yet under 1% in naive cells.

Trimming shortened V by 5 bases and J by 5 bases, and 17 bases separated the two germline ends. Looked up from germline, CDR1 is SGHDN and CDR2 is FVKESK. CDR3 size: 15 residues. The genes are TRBV14 and TRBJ2-3, with a tentative D call TRBD1 (6 bases). This receptor was identified in a human donor in good health. Some libraries in this study had Jurkat cell RNA spiked in. The sample consisted of naive CD8+ T cells from blood, with Jurkat cell RNA spiked in. Described subset: FACS-sorted CD8+CD4-CCR7+CD45RA+ naive T cells. In nucleotides, the CDR3 is TGTGCCAGCAGCGTTCGGACGACCAGGGGAGATACGCAGTATTTT. Protein sequence: CASSVRTTRGDTQYF.